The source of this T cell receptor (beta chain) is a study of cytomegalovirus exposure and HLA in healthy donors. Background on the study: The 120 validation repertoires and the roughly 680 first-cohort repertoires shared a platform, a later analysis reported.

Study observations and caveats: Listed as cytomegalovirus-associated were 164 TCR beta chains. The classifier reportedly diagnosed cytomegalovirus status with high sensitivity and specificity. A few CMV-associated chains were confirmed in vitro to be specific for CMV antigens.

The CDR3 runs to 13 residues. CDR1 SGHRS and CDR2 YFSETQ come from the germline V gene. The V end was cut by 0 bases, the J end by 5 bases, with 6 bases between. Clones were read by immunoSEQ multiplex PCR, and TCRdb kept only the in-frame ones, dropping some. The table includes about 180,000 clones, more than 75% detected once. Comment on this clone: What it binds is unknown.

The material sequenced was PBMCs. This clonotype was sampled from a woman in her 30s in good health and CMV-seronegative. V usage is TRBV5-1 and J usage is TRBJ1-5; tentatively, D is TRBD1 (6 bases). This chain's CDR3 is CASSLGQDQPQHF. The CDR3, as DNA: TGCGCCAGCAGCTTGGGACAGGATCAGCCCCAGCATTTT. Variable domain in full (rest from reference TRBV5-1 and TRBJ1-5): KAGVTQTPRYLIKTRGQQVTLSCSPISGHRSVSWYQQTPGQGLQFLFEYFSETQRNKGNFPGRFSGRQFSNSRSEMNVSTLELGDSALYLCASSLGQDQPQHFGDGTRLSIL.